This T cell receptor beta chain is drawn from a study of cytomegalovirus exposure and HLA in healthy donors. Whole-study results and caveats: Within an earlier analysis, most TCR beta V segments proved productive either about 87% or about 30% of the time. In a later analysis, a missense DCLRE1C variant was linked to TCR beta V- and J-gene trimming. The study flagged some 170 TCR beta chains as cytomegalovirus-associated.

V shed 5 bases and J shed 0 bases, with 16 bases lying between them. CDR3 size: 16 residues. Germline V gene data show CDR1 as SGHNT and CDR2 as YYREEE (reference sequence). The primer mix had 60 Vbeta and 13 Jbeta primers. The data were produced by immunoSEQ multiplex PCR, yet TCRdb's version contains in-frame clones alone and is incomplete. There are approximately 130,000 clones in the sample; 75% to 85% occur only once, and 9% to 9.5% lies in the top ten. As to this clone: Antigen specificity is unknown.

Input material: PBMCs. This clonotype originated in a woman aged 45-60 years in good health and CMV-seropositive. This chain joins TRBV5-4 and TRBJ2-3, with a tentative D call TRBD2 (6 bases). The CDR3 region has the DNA TGTGCCAGCAGAGACGCTTCGGGAGCGAGCACAGATACGCAGTATTTT. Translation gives CASRDASGASTDTQYF.